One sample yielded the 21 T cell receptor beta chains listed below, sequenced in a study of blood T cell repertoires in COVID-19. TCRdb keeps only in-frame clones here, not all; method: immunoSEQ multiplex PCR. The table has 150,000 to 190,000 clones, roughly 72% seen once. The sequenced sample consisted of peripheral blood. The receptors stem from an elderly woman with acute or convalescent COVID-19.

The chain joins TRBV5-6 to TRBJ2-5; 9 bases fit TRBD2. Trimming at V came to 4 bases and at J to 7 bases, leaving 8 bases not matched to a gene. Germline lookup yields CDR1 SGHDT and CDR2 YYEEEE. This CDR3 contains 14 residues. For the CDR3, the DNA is TGTGCCAGCAGCGAGGAAGGGACTAGCTGGACCCAGTACTTC. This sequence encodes CASSEEGTSWTQYF.

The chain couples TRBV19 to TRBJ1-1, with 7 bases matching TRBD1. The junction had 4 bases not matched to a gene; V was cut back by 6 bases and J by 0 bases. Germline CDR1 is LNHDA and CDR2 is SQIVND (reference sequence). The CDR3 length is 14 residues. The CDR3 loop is CASRGQVVNTEAFF. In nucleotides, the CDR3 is TGTGCCAGTAGAGGACAGGTTGTGAACACTGAAGCTTTCTTT.

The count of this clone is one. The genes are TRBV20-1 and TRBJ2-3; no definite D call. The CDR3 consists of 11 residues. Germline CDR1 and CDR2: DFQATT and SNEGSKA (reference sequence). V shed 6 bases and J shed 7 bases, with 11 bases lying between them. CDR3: CSASLSNTQYF. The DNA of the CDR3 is TGCAGTGCAAGCCTCTCTAATACGCAGTATTTT.

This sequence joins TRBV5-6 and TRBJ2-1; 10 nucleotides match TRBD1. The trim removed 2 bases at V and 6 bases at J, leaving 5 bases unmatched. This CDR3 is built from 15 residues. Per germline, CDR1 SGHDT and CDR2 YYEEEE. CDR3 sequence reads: CASSLPGTGVNEQFF. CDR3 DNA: TGTGCCAGCAGCTTACCCGGGACAGGGGTCAATGAGCAGTTCTTC.

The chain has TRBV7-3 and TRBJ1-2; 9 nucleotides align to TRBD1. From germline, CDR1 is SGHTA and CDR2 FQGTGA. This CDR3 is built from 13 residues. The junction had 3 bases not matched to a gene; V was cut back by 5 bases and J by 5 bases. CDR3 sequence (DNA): TGTGCCAGCAGCCTGGGACAGGGATATGGCTACACCTTC. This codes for CASSLGQGYGYTF.

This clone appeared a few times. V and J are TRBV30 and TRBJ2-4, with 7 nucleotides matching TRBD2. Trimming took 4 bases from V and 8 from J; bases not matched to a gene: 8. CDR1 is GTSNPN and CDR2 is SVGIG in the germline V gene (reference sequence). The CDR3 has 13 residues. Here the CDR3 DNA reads TGTGCCTGGACACGGACTAGTAAACACATTCAGTACTTC. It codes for CAWTRTSKHIQYF.

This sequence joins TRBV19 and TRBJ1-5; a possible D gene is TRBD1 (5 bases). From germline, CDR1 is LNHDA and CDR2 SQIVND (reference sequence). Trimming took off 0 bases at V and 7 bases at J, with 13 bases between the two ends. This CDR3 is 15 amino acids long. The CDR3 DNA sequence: TGTGCCAGTAGTATAGACGGGGGTCGAGGGCAGCCCCAGCATTTT. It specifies CASSIDGGRGQPQHF.

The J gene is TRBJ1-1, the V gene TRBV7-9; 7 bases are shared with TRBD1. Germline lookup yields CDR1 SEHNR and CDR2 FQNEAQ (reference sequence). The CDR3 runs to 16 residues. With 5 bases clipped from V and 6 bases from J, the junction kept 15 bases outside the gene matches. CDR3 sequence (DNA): TGTGCCAGCAGCCCTATGGCCGACAGGGTGGGTGCTGAAGCTTTCTTT. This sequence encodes CASSPMADRVGAEAFF.

The CDR3 DNA is TGCGCCAGCAGCCAGTTCGGAAAGCGGGGGGGCCTAAAAAACATTCAGTACTTC. The encoded protein is CASSQFGKRGGLKNIQYF. The chain joins TRBV4-3 to TRBJ2-4, with 10 nucleotides matching TRBD2. This CDR3 is built from 18 residues. The V segment lost 3 bases and the J segment 4 bases; nucleotides outside the gene matches: 12. Germline V gene data show CDR1 as LGHNA and CDR2 as YSLEER.

CDR3 nucleotide sequence: TGTGCCACCAGCAGATCAATTAGGGCTAGCGGGAGCCTTAGCTCCTACAATGAGCAGTTCTTC. It codes for CATSRSIRASGSLSSYNEQFF. V usage is TRBV15 and J usage is TRBJ2-1; 10 positions match TRBD2. Germline lookup yields CDR1 LNHNV and CDR2 YYDKDF (reference sequence). V was clipped by 2 bases and J by 0 bases; unmatched bases: 16. The CDR3 is made up of 21 amino acids.

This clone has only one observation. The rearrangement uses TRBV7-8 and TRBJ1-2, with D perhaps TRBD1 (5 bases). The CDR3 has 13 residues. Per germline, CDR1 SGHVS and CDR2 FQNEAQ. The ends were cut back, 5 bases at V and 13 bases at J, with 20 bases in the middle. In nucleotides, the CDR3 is TGTGCCAGCAGCCCAAGGGACTTTAACCTGGGCACCTTC. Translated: CASSPRDFNLGTF.

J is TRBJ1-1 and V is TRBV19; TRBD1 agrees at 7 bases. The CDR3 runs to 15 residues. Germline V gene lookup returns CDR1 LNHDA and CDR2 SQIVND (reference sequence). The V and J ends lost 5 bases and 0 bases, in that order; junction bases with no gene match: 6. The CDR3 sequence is CASSPPTGLNTEAFF. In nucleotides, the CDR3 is TGTGCCAGTAGTCCCCCGACAGGGCTGAACACTGAAGCTTTCTTT.

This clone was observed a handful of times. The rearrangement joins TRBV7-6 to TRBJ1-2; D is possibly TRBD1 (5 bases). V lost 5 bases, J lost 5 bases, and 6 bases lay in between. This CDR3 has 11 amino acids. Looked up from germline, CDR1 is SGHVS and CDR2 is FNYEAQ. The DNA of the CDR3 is TGTGCCAGCAGCCAGGGTTATGGCTACACCTTC. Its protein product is CASSQGYGYTF. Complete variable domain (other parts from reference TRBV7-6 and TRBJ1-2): GAGVSQSPRYKVTKRGQDVALRCDPISGHVSLYWYRQALGQGPEFLTYFNYEAQQDKSGLPNDRFSAERPEGSISTLTIQRTEQRDSAMYRCASSQGYGYTFGSGTRLTVV.

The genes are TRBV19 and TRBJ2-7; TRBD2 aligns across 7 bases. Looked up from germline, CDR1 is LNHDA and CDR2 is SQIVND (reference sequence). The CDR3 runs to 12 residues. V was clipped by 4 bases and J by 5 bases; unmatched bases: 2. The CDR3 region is CASSTGGHEQYF. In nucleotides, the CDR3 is TGTGCCAGTAGTACGGGAGGCCACGAGCAGTACTTC. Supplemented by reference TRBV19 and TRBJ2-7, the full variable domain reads DGGITQSPKYLFRKEGQNVTLSCEQNLNHDAMYWYRQDPGQGLRLIYYSQIVNDFQKGDIAEGYSVSREKKESFPLTVTSAQKNPTAFYLCASSTGGHEQYFGPGTRLTVT.

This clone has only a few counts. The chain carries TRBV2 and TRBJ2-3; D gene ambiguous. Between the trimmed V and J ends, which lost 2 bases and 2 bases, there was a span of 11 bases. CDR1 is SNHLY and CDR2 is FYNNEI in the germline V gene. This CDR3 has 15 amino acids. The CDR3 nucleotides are TGTGCCAGCAGTGAACCCTCAGGATTCACAGATACGCAGTATTTT. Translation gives CASSEPSGFTDTQYF.

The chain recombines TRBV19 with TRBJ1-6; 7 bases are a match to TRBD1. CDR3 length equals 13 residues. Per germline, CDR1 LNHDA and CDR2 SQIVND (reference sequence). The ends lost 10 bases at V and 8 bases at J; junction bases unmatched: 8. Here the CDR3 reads CATRQGVDSPLHF. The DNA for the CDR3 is TGTGCCACCAGGCAGGGGGTTGATTCACCCCTCCACTTT.

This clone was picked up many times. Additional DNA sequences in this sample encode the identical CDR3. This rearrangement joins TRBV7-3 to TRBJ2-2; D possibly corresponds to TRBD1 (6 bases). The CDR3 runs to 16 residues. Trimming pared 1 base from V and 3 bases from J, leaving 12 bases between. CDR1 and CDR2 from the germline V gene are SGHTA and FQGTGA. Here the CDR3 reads CASSLNGPGDTGELFF. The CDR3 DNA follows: TGTGCCAGCAGCTTAAATGGACCAGGGGACACCGGGGAGCTGTTTTTT.

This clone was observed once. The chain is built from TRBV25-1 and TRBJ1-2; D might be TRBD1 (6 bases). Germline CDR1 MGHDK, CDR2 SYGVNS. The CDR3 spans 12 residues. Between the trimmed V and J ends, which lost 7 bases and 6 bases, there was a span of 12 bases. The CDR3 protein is CASKRGGDGYTF. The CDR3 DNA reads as TGTGCCAGCAAGAGGGGGGGAGATGGCTACACCTTC.

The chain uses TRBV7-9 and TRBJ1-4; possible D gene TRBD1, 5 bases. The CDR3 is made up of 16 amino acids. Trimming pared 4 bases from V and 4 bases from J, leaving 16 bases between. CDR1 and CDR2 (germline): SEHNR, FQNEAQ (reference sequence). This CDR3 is CASSSTSAGRNEKLFF. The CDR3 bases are TGTGCCAGCAGCTCAACCTCGGCAGGGCGTAATGAAAAACTGTTTTTT. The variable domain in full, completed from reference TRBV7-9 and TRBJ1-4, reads DTGVSQNPRHKITKRGQNVTFRCDPISEHNRLYWYRQTLGQGPEFLTYFQNEAQLEKSRLLSDRFSAERPKGSFSTLEIQRTEQGDSAMYLCASSSTSAGRNEKLFFGSGTQLSVL.

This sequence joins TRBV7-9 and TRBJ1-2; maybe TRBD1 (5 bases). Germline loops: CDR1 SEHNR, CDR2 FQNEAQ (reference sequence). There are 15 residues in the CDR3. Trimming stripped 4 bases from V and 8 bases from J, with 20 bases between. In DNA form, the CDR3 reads TGTGCCAGCAGCTCGGTTAGTGGCAGGGCTGAGGGCTACACCTTC. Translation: CASSSVSGRAEGYTF.

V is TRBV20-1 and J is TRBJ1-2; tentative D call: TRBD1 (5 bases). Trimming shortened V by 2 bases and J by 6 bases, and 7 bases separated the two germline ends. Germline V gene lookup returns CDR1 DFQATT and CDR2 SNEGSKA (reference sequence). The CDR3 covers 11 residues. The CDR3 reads CSARRGDGYTF. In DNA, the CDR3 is TGCAGTGCTAGACGGGGGGATGGCTACACCTTC.